There are many counts of the clone carrying this T cell receptor beta chain. These data come from a study of read filtering for tumor transcriptome and immune sequencing. About the study: By R-ISS, stages I, II and III held about 8, 15 and 7 patients. TCR-mapped reads were about 3.5 to 11 million with IR-seq versus about 85 to 1,300 with RNA-seq.

From roughly 390 ng of RNA, a library with molecular barcoded alpha/delta and beta/gamma adaptors was made. TCRdb itself ran the reads through MiXCR, one entry per CDR3 protein. The repertoire includes 120,000 or so distinct CDR3 sequences, roughly 13% of them detected once, and more than 9.5% sits in the top ten. Sequenced material: a population of CD138-negative cells sorted from bone marrow. The receptor was derived from a donor at least 40 years old with multiple myeloma.

DNA for the CDR3: TGCAGTGCTAGAGAATTTACAGTGAACACTGAAGCTTTCTTT. This sequence encodes CSAREFTVNTEAFF. The chain recombines TRBV20-1 with TRBJ1-1, with D unclear. The CDR3 has 14 residues. Germline assignment: CDR1 DFQATT and CDR2 SNEGSKA (reference sequence). The ends were cut back, 0 bases at V and 0 bases at J, with 8 bases in the middle.